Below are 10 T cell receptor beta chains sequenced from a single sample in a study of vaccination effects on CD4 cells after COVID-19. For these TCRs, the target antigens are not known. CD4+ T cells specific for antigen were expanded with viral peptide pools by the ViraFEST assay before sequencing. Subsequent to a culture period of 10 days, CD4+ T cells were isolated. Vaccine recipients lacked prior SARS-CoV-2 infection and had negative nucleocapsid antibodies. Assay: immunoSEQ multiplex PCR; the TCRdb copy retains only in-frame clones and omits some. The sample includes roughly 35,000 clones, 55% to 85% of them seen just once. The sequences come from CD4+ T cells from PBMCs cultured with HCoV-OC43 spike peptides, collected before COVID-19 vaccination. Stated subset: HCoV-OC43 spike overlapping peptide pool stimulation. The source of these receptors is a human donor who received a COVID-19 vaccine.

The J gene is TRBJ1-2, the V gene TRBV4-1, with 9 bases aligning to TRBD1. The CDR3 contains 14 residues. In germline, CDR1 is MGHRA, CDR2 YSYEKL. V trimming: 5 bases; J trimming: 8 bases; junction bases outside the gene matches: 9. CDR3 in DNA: TGCGCCAGCAGCGGGCACAGGGGGCCTCTGGGCTACACCTTC. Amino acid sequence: CASSGHRGPLGYTF.

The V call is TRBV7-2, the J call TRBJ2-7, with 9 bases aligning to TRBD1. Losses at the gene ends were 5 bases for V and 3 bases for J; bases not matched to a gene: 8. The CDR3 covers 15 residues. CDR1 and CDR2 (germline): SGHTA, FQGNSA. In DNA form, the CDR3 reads TGTGCCAGCAGCCGTCAGACAGGGGGGGGCTACGAGCAGTACTTC. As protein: CASSRQTGGGYEQYF.

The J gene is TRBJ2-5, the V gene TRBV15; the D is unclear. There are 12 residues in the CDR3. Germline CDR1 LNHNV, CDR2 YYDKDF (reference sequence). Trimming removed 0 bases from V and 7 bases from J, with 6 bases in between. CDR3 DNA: TGTGCCACCAGCAGAGATCCGGGGACCCAGTACTTC. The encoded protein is CATSRDPGTQYF.

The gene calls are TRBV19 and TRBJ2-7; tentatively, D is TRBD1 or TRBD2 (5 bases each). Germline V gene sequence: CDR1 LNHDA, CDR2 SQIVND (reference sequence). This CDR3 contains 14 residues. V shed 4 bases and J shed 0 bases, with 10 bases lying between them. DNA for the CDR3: TGTGCCAGTAGTACCCGGGACGGCTCCTACGAGCAGTACTTC. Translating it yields CASSTRDGSYEQYF.

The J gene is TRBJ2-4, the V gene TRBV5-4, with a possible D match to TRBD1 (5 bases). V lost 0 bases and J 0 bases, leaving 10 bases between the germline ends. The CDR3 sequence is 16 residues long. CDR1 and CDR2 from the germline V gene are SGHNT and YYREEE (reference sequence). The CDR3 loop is CASSLVTVGAKNIQYF. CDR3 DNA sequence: TGTGCCAGCAGCTTGGTGACAGTTGGAGCCAAAAACATTCAGTACTTC.

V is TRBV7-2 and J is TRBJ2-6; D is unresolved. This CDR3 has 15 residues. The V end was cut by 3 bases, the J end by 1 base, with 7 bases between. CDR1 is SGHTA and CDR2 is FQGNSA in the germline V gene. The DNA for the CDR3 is TGTGCCAGCAGCTTGGGTCCGTCTGGGGCCAACGTCCTGACTTTC. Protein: CASSLGPSGANVLTF.

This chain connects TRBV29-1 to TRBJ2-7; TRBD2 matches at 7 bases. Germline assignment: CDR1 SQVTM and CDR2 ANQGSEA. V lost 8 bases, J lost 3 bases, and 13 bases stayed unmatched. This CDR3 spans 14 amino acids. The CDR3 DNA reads TGCAGCACCGGGGGACCGGGGGGAAACTACGAGCAGTACTTC. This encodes CSTGGPGGNYEQYF.

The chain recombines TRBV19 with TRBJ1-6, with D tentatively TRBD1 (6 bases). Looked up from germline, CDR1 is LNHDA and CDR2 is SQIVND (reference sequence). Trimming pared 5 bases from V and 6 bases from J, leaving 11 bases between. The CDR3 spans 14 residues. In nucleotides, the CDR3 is TGTGCCAGTAGTCCACAGGGTAGTAATTCACCCCTCCACTTT. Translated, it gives CASSPQGSNSPLHF.

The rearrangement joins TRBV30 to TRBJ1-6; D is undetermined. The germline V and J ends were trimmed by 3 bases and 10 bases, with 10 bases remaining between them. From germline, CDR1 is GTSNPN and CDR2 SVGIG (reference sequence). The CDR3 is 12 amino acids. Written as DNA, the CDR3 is TGTGCCTGGAGGCCGGGCCCCTCACCCCTCCACTTT. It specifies CAWRPGPSPLHF.

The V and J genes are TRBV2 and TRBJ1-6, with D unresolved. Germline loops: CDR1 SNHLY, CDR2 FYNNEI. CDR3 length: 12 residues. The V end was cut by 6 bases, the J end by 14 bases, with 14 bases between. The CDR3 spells CASRNSVESLHF. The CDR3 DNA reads TGTGCCAGCAGGAACTCAGTCGAATCCCTCCACTTT.